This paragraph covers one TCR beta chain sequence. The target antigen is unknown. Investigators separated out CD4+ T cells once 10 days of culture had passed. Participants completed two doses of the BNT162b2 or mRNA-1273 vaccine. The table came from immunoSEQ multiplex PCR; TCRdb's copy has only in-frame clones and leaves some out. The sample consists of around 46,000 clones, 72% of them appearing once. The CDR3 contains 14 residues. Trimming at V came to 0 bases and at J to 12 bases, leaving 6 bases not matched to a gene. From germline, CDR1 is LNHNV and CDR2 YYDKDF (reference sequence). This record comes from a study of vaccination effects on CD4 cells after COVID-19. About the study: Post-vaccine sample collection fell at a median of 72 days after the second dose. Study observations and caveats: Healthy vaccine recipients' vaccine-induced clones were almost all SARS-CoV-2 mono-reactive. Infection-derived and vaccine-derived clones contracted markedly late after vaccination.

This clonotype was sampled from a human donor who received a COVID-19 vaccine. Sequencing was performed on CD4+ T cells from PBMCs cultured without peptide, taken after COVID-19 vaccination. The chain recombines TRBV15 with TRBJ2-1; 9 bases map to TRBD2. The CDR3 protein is CATSREVAGEGQFF. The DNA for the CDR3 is TGTGCCACCAGCAGAGAGGTAGCGGGAGAGGGGCAGTTCTTC.